These 14 T cell receptor beta chains were all obtained from the same sample, sequenced in a study of blood T cell repertoires in COVID-19. Assay used: immunoSEQ multiplex PCR; TCRdb lists only in-frame clones, some missing. The sample has some 400,000 clones, around 87% seen once. The sequenced material came from PBMCs or T cells enriched from blood (not recorded which). The receptors stem from a man aged 30-40 years who had recovered from COVID-19.

The chain recombines TRBV7-2 with TRBJ2-2; 9 nucleotides line up with TRBD2. The germline V gene encodes CDR1 SGHTA and CDR2 FQGNSA. CDR3 length: 17 amino acids. J gave up 4 bases and V 1 base, and 7 bases lay outside the gene matches. The CDR3 loop reads CASSLDSRGGRTGELFF. The CDR3 DNA reads as TGTGCCAGCAGCTTAGACTCGCGGGGGGGCCGCACCGGGGAGCTGTTTTTT.

The chain is built from TRBV12-3 or TRBV12-4 and TRBJ1-1; possible D gene TRBD1, 6 bases. CDR3 size: 13 residues. The V end lost 5 bases, the J end lost 6 bases, and 13 bases lay between the germline ends. CDR3 coding DNA: TGTGCCAGCAGTCCAACAGGGCTCCCTGAAGCTTTCTTT. Residues: CASSPTGLPEAFF.

The chain uses TRBV27 and TRBJ1-6; 10 bases map to TRBD1. The CDR3 has 19 residues. Germline CDR1 is MNHEY and CDR2 is SMNVEV (reference sequence). The V gene end was trimmed by 6 bases and the J gene end by 0 bases; junction bases not matched to a gene: 11. The CDR3 bases are TGTGCCAGCAGAGCCGGGACAGGGGCCGATGGCTCCTATAATTCACCCCTCCACTTT. Translation: CASRAGTGADGSYNSPLHF.

This clone was recorded only once. The J gene is TRBJ1-2, the V gene TRBV27; D perhaps matches TRBD1 (6 bases). CDR3 length equals 12 residues. The ends were cut back, 6 bases at V and 8 bases at J, with 13 bases in the middle. Germline V gene sequence: CDR1 MNHEY, CDR2 SMNVEV (reference sequence). CDR3 sequence reads: CASSPPGQGYTF. CDR3 nucleotide sequence: TGTGCCAGCAGCCCCCCCGGACAGGGCTACACCTTC.

The V call is TRBV5-4, the J call TRBJ2-7, with 9 bases identical to TRBD2. CDR3 length equals 15 residues. V shed 3 bases and J 2 bases; nucleotides not matched to a gene: 6. CDR1 and CDR2 (germline): SGHNT, YYREEE (reference sequence). DNA of the CDR3: TGTGCCAGCAGCTCCGTAGGGACTAGCCCCTACGAGCAGTACTTC. Its translation is CASSSVGTSPYEQYF.

The gene calls are TRBV9 and TRBJ1-2; D remains ambiguous. Germline assignment: CDR1 SGDLS and CDR2 YYNGEE. CDR3 length equals 13 residues. The germline V and J ends were trimmed by 3 bases and 8 bases, with 14 bases remaining between them. As DNA, the CDR3 is TGTGCCAGCAGCGCGAATTCGAGGGAGGGCTACACCTTC. Its translation: CASSANSREGYTF.

The rearrangement joins TRBV9 to TRBJ2-7; D ambiguous. This CDR3 contains 14 residues. V was clipped by 0 bases and J by 2 bases, with 9 bases between them. Germline V gene data show CDR1 as SGDLS and CDR2 as YYNGEE. The CDR3 loop is CASSVEVGAYEQYF. In nucleotides, the CDR3 is TGTGCCAGCAGCGTAGAGGTAGGAGCCTACGAGCAGTACTTC.

The chain has TRBV10-3 and TRBJ1-1; 9 nucleotides match TRBD1. Per germline, CDR1 ENHRY and CDR2 SYGVKD. J gave up 2 bases and V 10 bases, and 8 bases lay outside the gene matches. The CDR3 extends over 14 amino acids. In nucleotides, the CDR3 is TGTGCCACGGTTAAGGGACAGGGAAACACTGAAGCTTTCTTT. Translating gives CATVKGQGNTEAFF.

V usage is TRBV6-2 or TRBV6-3 and J usage is TRBJ2-7, with 10 bases identical to TRBD2. V shed 5 bases, J shed 1 base, and the junction held 5 bases outside the gene matches. There are 15 residues in the CDR3. Looked up from germline, CDR1 is MNHEY and CDR2 is SVGEGT. In DNA form, the CDR3 reads TGTGCCAGCAGTACAACTAGCGGGACTTCCTACGAGCAGTACTTC. Amino acids: CASSTTSGTSYEQYF.

The chain is built from TRBV7-2 and TRBJ1-2, with 9 bases aligning to TRBD1. The CDR3 totals 17 residues. Germline V gene lookup returns CDR1 SGHTA and CDR2 FQGNSA. Trimming cost V 1 base and J 5 bases; bases outside gene matches: 11. The CDR3: CASSLEGNRGHGYGYTF. Written as DNA, the CDR3 is TGTGCCAGCAGCTTAGAGGGGAACAGGGGGCATGGGTATGGCTACACCTTC. Filled out from reference TRBV7-2 and TRBJ1-2, the complete variable domain reads GAGVSQSPSNKVTEKGKDVELRCDPISGHTALYWYRQSLGQGLEFLIYFQGNSAPDKSGLPSDRFSAERTGGSVSTLTIQRTQQEDSAVYLCASSLEGNRGHGYGYTFGSGTRLTVV.

This chain uses TRBV7-2 with TRBJ1-2; D unclear. Looked up from germline, CDR1 is SGHTA and CDR2 is FQGNSA. The germline V and J ends were trimmed by 2 bases and 4 bases, with 11 bases remaining between them. The CDR3 loop spans 14 amino acids. CDR3 sequence: CASSLQAESYGYTF. CDR3 DNA: TGTGCCAGCAGCTTACAAGCTGAGAGCTATGGCTACACCTTC.

The chain is built from TRBV2 and TRBJ1-5; 9 bases are a match to TRBD1. The germline V gene has CDR1 SNHLY and CDR2 FYNNEI. The CDR3 has 14 residues. V was pared by 4 bases and J by 5 bases, with 3 bases of the junction left unmatched. The CDR3 is CASSAGQGHQPQHF. The CDR3 nucleotides are TGTGCCAGCAGTGCAGGACAGGGGCATCAGCCCCAGCATTTT.

The CDR3: CASSLAGNEQFF. In DNA, the CDR3 is TGTGCCAGCAGTTTGGCGGGGAACGAGCAGTTCTTC. The chain recombines TRBV12-3 or TRBV12-4 with TRBJ2-1; a possible D gene is TRBD2 (6 bases). Trimming removed 3 bases from V and 10 bases from J, with 10 bases in between. This CDR3 comprises 12 residues.

This chain connects TRBV7-9 to TRBJ1-2; 9 bases are a match to TRBD1. V lost 4 bases to trimming and J lost 6 bases; unmatched junction nucleotides: 9. Germline V gene sequence: CDR1 SEHNR, CDR2 FQNEAQ (reference sequence). The CDR3 spans 15 residues. Here the CDR3 DNA reads TGTGCCAGCAGCTCCGGACAGGGGCGCTCGGATGGCTACACCTTC. It translates to CASSSGQGRSDGYTF.